This passage covers 32 T cell receptor beta chains from one sample sequenced in a study of T-cell reconstitution after alpha-beta-depleted transplantation in children (dated by TCRdb to about 2016). According to the study, the label for this sample's treatment or condition signals: allogeneic hematopoietic cell transplantation with graft depleted of TCRalphabeta T cells and CD19 B cells. Receptors were amplified or captured by PCR. Sequencing took place on an Illumina HiSeq 2500. TCR library preparation used molecular barcoding, with unique molecular identifiers applied to normalize quantification of the TCRbeta repertoire. The public reads were quality trimmed at Q25 with fastp and then assembled into clones with MiXCR by TCRdb, keeping productive beta chains. Records with the same CDR3 protein are collapsed into one entry carrying the most frequent genes and DNA. This sample holds approximately 500,000 distinct CDR3 sequences; over 20% were observed only once. Together, the top ten hold approximately 33% of the sample.

Specimen: PBMCs, collected before TCRalphabeta/CD19-depleted stem cell transplant. These TCRs come from a boy younger than two with Wiskott-Aldrich syndrome, due to receive a stem cell transplant.

This clonotype was observed a handful of times. The chain is built from TRBV24-1 and TRBJ2-2; TRBD1 matches 7 bases. Trimming removed 4 bases from V and 5 bases from J; junction bases left unmatched: 9. The CDR3 is 16 residues long. In germline, CDR1 is KGHDR, CDR2 SFDVKD. CDR3 sequence reads: CATSETSRGRTGELFF. In DNA, the CDR3 is TGTGCCACCAGTGAAACCTCTAGGGGGCGAACCGGGGAGCTGTTTTTT.

The V and J genes are TRBV20-1 and TRBJ1-1, with D unclear. The CDR3 extends over 14 amino acids. The V end lost 0 bases, the J end lost 1 base, and 9 bases lay between the germline ends. Germline lookup yields CDR1 DFQATT and CDR2 SNEGSKA (reference sequence). The chain's CDR3 is CSARDGSANTEAFF. The CDR3 nucleotides are TGCAGTGCTAGAGATGGAAGTGCGAACACTGAAGCTTTCTTT.

This clonotype was found a few times. The rearrangement uses TRBV28 and TRBJ1-2, with D perhaps matching TRBD1 (6 bases). This CDR3 has 15 amino acids. Per the germline V gene, CDR1 is MDHEN and CDR2 is SYDVKM. Trimming stripped 2 bases from V and 4 bases from J, with 14 bases between. CDR3 sequence reads: CASSLEGGGLYGYTF. As DNA, the CDR3 is TGTGCCAGCAGTTTAGAAGGGGGGGGGCTCTATGGCTACACCTTC.

In its sample, this clonotype was seen a few times. The genes are TRBV18 and TRBJ2-6; no clear D gene. Germline V gives CDR1 KGHSH, CDR2 LQKENI. Trimming cost V 1 base and J 1 base, with 5 bases left between them. This CDR3 comprises 15 residues. Here the CDR3 DNA reads TGTGCCAGCTCACCACAGGGTTCTGGGGCCAACGTCCTGACTTTC. Its protein is CASSPQGSGANVLTF. The entire variable domain, with the rest obtained from reference TRBV18 and TRBJ2-6, is as follows: NAGVMQNPRHLVRRRGQEARLRCSPMKGHSHVYWYRQLPEEGLKFMVYLQKENIIDESGMPKERFSAEFPKEGPSILRIQQVVRGDSAAYFCASSPQGSGANVLTFGAGSRLTVL.

This clonotype has ten or more counts. The rearrangement uses TRBV5-6 and TRBJ2-1; TRBD2 matches at 10 bases. The CDR3 consists of 15 residues. Unmatched junction bases numbered 7, after V lost 5 bases and J lost 5 bases. Germline CDR1 SGHDT, CDR2 YYEEEE. Here the CDR3 DNA reads TGTGCCAGCAGTAACAGGACTAGCGGAAACAATGAGCAGTTCTTC. Its protein is CASSNRTSGNNEQFF.

The CDR3 sequence is CASGKWTGAINQPQHF. CDR3 nucleotides: TGTGCCAGCGGCAAATGGACAGGGGCTATCAATCAGCCCCAGCATTTT. The rearrangement joins TRBV27 to TRBJ1-5, with 9 bases matching TRBD1. Losses at the gene ends were 8 bases for V and 3 bases for J; bases not matched to a gene: 11. Germline loops: CDR1 MNHEY, CDR2 SMNVEV (reference sequence). This CDR3 comprises 16 residues.

The V and J genes are TRBV12-3 or TRBV12-4 and TRBJ2-7; tentative D call: TRBD1 (5 bases). Trimming removed 3 bases at V and 3 bases at J, with 12 bases between. CDR3 length: 14 residues. The CDR3 spells CASSFQGFGYEQYF. DNA for the CDR3: TGTGCCAGCAGTTTTCAGGGTTTCGGCTACGAGCAGTACTTC.

This clonotype has only a few counts. V gene TRBV29-1 combines with J gene TRBJ2-7, with 7 bases that match TRBD1. Looked up from germline, CDR1 is SQVTM and CDR2 is ANQGSEA. Trimming cost V 5 bases and J 1 base; bases outside gene matches: 14. The CDR3 runs 16 residues. The CDR3 protein is CSVSPYGTDSSYEQYF. CDR3 nucleotides: TGCAGCGTTTCTCCCTACGGGACAGACTCATCCTACGAGCAGTACTTC.

This chain uses TRBV5-1 with TRBJ1-1, with D tentatively TRBD1 (5 bases). The CDR3 loop spans 13 amino acids. V was pared by 4 bases and J by 4 bases, with 11 bases between. Germline values: CDR1 SGHRS, CDR2 YFSETQ. The DNA for the CDR3 is TGCGCCAGCAGCGTACCGGGACTCACTGAAGCTTTCTTT. It is translated as CASSVPGLTEAFF.

The chain combines TRBV11-2 with TRBJ2-2; D assignment may be TRBD1 or TRBD2 (5 bases each). The germline V and J ends were trimmed by 6 bases and 1 base, with 15 bases remaining between them. The V gene's germline CDR1 is SGHAT and CDR2 FQNNGV. The CDR3 has 16 residues. The CDR3 sequence is CASRVTGTMNTGELFF. The CDR3 DNA sequence: TGTGCCAGCAGGGTCACCGGGACGATGAACACCGGGGAGCTGTTTTTT.

The genes are TRBV20-1 and TRBJ2-3; TRBD2 matches 9 bases. The germline CDR1 and CDR2 sequences are DFQATT and SNEGSKA (reference sequence). J gave up 4 bases and V 2 bases, and 4 bases lay outside the gene matches. The CDR3 contains 14 residues. CDR3 DNA: TGCAGTGCTAGACTGGGCGGGAGGGCAGATACGCAGTATTTT. This translates into CSARLGGRADTQYF.

This chain joins TRBV7-6 and TRBJ2-7; D perhaps matches TRBD1 (6 bases). V shed 0 bases and J shed 2 bases, with 11 bases lying between them. The CDR3 is 15 residues long. Germline values: CDR1 SGHVS, CDR2 FNYEAQ. In nucleotides, the CDR3 is TGTGCCAGCAGCTTAGCCGGGACACCCGCCTACGAGCAGTACTTC. It codes for CASSLAGTPAYEQYF.

In its sample, this clonotype was seen a few times. The chain joins TRBV20-1 to TRBJ1-2, with 7 bases matching TRBD1. With 2 bases clipped from V and 7 bases from J, the junction kept 7 bases outside the gene matches. The CDR3 runs to 13 residues. From germline, CDR1 is DFQATT and CDR2 SNEGSKA (reference sequence). CDR3 loop: CSARPDRVLGYTF. CDR3 nucleotide sequence: TGCAGTGCTAGACCCGACAGGGTGCTTGGCTACACCTTC.

The rearrangement links TRBV30 to TRBJ1-1; D is possibly TRBD1 (5 bases). V lost 5 bases, J lost 0 bases, and 13 bases lay in between. Germline loops: CDR1 GTSNPN, CDR2 SVGIG (reference sequence). The CDR3 length is 14 residues. CDR3 sequence: CAWVEGRLNTEAFF. The DNA of the CDR3 is TGTGCCTGGGTGGAGGGGCGCTTGAACACTGAAGCTTTCTTT.

This chain joins TRBV12-3 or TRBV12-4 and TRBJ2-1; TRBD2 matches 12 bases. V lost 4 bases to trimming and J lost 9 bases; unmatched junction nucleotides: 13. The CDR3 is 17 amino acids. CDR3 DNA: TGTGCCAGCAGTTACCCGGGACTAGCGGGCCCTCATAGTGAGCAGTTCTTC. Encoded protein: CASSYPGLAGPHSEQFF.

This clonotype was seen more than once but under ten times. The genes are TRBV7-9 and TRBJ2-5, with 9 bases matching TRBD2. CDR3 length equals 15 residues. J lost 4 bases, V lost 5 bases, and 8 bases had no gene match. CDR1 is SEHNR and CDR2 is FQNEAQ in the germline V gene (reference sequence). The CDR3 loop is CASSASGRTGETQYF. The CDR3 DNA is TGTGCCAGCAGCGCAAGCGGGAGGACCGGAGAGACCCAGTACTTC. Looking up the rest from reference TRBV7-9 and TRBJ2-5 gives the full variable domain: DTGVSQNPRHKITKRGQNVTFRCDPISEHNRLYWYRQTLGQGPEFLTYFQNEAQLEKSRLLSDRFSAERPKGSFSTLEIQRTEQGDSAMYLCASSASGRTGETQYFGPGTRLLVL.

This chain connects TRBV5-1 to TRBJ2-5, with D perhaps TRBD2 (7 bases). Germline V gene lookup returns CDR1 SGHRS and CDR2 YFSETQ. This CDR3 is 13 amino acids long. The V gene lost 2 bases and the J gene lost 9 bases, with 14 bases spanning the gap. CDR3: CASSLGGGEAQYF. Here the CDR3 DNA reads TGCGCCAGCAGCTTAGGCGGGGGCGAGGCCCAGTACTTC.

On this clonotype: At one end the junction does not follow the germline gene, possibly because of a read error. This rearrangement joins TRBV5-1 to TRBJ1-2; D is perhaps TRBD1 (6 bases). Germline V lookup: CDR1 SGHRS, CDR2 YFSETQ. This CDR3 is built from 20 residues. The CDR3 nucleotides read TGCGCCAGCACCTTGGAGGGATACAGGGAAAGAGGATTAACTAACTATGGCTACACCTTC. The encoded protein is CASTLEGYRERGLTNYGYTF.

The rearrangement uses TRBV9 and TRBJ2-5; no clear D. The germline V and J ends were trimmed by 1 base and 6 bases, with 13 bases remaining between them. CDR3 size: 14 residues. Germline loops: CDR1 SGDLS, CDR2 YYNGEE. DNA of the CDR3: TGTGCCAGCAGCGTAACGTCCTACCAGAAGACCCAGTACTTC. It is translated as CASSVTSYQKTQYF. The entire variable domain, with the rest obtained from reference TRBV9 and TRBJ2-5, is as follows: DSGVTQTPKHLITATGQRVTLRCSPRSGDLSVYWYQQSLDQGLQFLIQYYNGEERAKGNILERFSAQQFPDLHSELNLSSLELGDSALYFCASSVTSYQKTQYFGPGTRLLVL.

This clonotype was picked up a small number of times. The chain links TRBV5-1 to TRBJ1-4; 9 bases are a match to TRBD1. The CDR3 length is 15 residues. CDR1 and CDR2 from the germline V gene are SGHRS and YFSETQ. V was clipped by 1 base and J by 6 bases; unmatched bases: 4. CDR3 sequence: CASSLRGQGHEKLFF. DNA for the CDR3: TGCGCCAGCAGCTTGAGGGGACAGGGTCATGAAAAACTGTTTTTT.

The table lists this clonotype with a few counts. J is TRBJ1-5 and V is TRBV28, with D uncertain. Trimming stripped 4 bases from V and 3 bases from J, with 10 bases between. Germline V gene sequence: CDR1 MDHEN, CDR2 SYDVKM. The CDR3 runs 14 residues. The CDR3 loop is CASSSLRYNQPQHF. The CDR3 region has the DNA TGTGCCAGCAGTTCCCTTCGGTACAATCAGCCCCAGCATTTT. The entire variable domain, with the rest obtained from reference TRBV28 and TRBJ1-5, is as follows: DVKVTQSSRYLVKRTGEKVFLECVQDMDHENMFWYRQDPGLGLRLIYFSYDVKMKEKGDIPEGYSVSREKKERFSLILESASTNQTSMYLCASSSLRYNQPQHFGDGTRLSIL.

The V and J genes are TRBV6-1 and TRBJ1-1, with 7 bases aligning to TRBD1. The length of the CDR3 is 14 residues. V gave up 6 bases and J gave up 5 bases; unmatched junction bases: 9. CDR1 and CDR2 from the germline V gene are MNHNS and SASEGT. The CDR3 nucleotides read TGTGCCAGCAGCCCGCTAACAGGGGAGACTGAAGCTTTCTTT. It specifies CASSPLTGETEAFF.

This clonotype has more than one count but fewer than ten. The chain recombines TRBV15 with TRBJ1-5, with D hard to call. V was shortened by 0 bases and J by 5 bases, with 2 bases between the two germline ends. Germline CDR1 and CDR2: LNHNV and YYDKDF (reference sequence). CDR3 size: 12 residues. The CDR3 sequence: CATSRDHQPQHF. For the CDR3, the DNA is TGTGCCACCAGCAGAGACCATCAGCCCCAGCATTTT.

V gene TRBV19 combines with J gene TRBJ2-4; TRBD2 aligns across 10 bases. V was clipped by 6 bases and J by 9 bases; unmatched bases: 14. The length of the CDR3 is 16 residues. From germline, CDR1 is LNHDA and CDR2 SQIVND (reference sequence). The CDR3 nucleotides read TGTGCCAGTAGCCTACCTAGCGGGAGAGCCCTTGGCATTCAGTACTTC. The encoded protein is CASSLPSGRALGIQYF.

This clonotype was observed a few times. The V gene is TRBV5-1, the J gene TRBJ2-7; D unclear. Trimming removed 4 bases at V and 5 bases at J, with 10 bases between. In germline, CDR1 is SGHRS, CDR2 YFSETQ. This CDR3 is built from 12 residues. CDR3 amino acids: CASSLIGDEQYF. For the CDR3, the DNA is TGCGCCAGCAGCCTCATAGGCGACGAGCAGTACTTC. Using reference TRBV5-1 and TRBJ2-7 for the parts outside the CDR3, the full variable domain is KAGVTQTPRYLIKTRGQQVTLSCSPISGHRSVSWYQQTPGQGLQFLFEYFSETQRNKGNFPGRFSGRQFSNSRSEMNVSTLELGDSALYLCASSLIGDEQYFGPGTRLTVT.

This clonotype has just a few counts. The J gene is TRBJ2-3, the V gene TRBV7-2; D uncertain. V lost 1 base to trimming and J lost 7 bases, with 6 bases between them. The V gene's germline CDR1 is SGHTA and CDR2 FQGNSA. The CDR3 covers 12 residues. CDR3 loop: CASSLVENTQYF. The CDR3 DNA is TGTGCCAGCAGCTTAGTCGAGAATACGCAGTATTTT.

The chain has TRBV9 and TRBJ2-1, with TRBD2 matching 11 bases. The V gene's germline CDR1 is SGDLS and CDR2 YYNGEE. The CDR3 is 14 residues long. The J segment lost 8 bases and the V segment lost 3 bases, leaving 4 bases of the junction unmatched. The CDR3 DNA reads TGTGCCAGCAGCGCCGGACTAGCGGGCTATGAGCAGTTCTTC. Its translation is CASSAGLAGYEQFF.

This clonotype was observed a few times. This chain uses TRBV5-1 with TRBJ1-2, with TRBD1 as a possible D gene (6 bases). CDR1 is SGHRS, CDR2 YFSETQ, per germline. Trimming took off 3 bases at V and 5 bases at J, with 14 bases between the two ends. There are 14 residues in the CDR3. DNA for the CDR3: TGCGCCAGCAGCTATGGGGGCCAGTCTTATGGCTACACCTTC. Translation gives CASSYGGQSYGYTF.

V usage is TRBV27 and J usage is TRBJ1-2, with 7 positions matching TRBD1. In germline, CDR1 is MNHEY, CDR2 SMNVEV (reference sequence). The CDR3 runs 16 residues. V lost 5 bases and J lost 8; bases outside the gene matches: 17. The CDR3 protein is CASSTYRDSRIRGYTF. The CDR3 region has the DNA TGTGCCAGCAGTACCTACCGGGACAGCAGAATCAGAGGCTACACCTTC.

There are a few counts of this clonotype. The rearrangement joins TRBV11-2 to TRBJ2-1; D not certain. The CDR3 spans 16 residues. Germline lookup yields CDR1 SGHAT and CDR2 FQNNGV. V was trimmed by 5 bases and J by 2 bases, leaving 16 bases between them. CDR3 sequence (DNA): TGTGCCAGCAGCCTGAGTCTCAGAGGCGCCTACAATGAGCAGTTCTTC. This sequence encodes CASSLSLRGAYNEQFF.

Concerning this clonotype: Relative to the germline gene, one junction end is altered; a read error may explain this. This chain connects TRBV6-2 or TRBV6-3 to TRBJ2-7; possible D gene TRBD2, 6 bases. This CDR3 has 15 amino acids. The germline V gene encodes CDR1 MNHEY and CDR2 SVGEGT. CDR3 DNA: TGTGCCAACAGTTCTCGGGGCGGGATGACCTACGAGCAGTACTTC. Its translation: CANSSRGGMTYEQYF.

This clonotype was counted a few times. V gene TRBV10-3 combines with J gene TRBJ2-4, with D possibly matching TRBD2 (6 bases). This CDR3 spans 15 amino acids. The ends were cut back, 0 bases at V and 5 bases at J, with 11 bases in the middle. Germline V gene sequence: CDR1 ENHRY, CDR2 SYGVKD. The CDR3 nucleotides read TGTGCCATCAGTGAGTCTTGGGAGGCCCAAAACATTCAGTACTTC. This codes for CAISESWEAQNIQYF.